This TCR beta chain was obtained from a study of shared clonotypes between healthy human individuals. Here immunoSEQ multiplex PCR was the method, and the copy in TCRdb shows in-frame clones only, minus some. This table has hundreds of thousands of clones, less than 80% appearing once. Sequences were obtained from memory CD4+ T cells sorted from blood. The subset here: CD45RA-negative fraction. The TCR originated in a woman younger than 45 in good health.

The CDR3, as DNA: TGCGCCAGCAGCTTGGTCGTTCGGGGATCTGGGGCCAACGTCCTGACTTTC. Translated: CASSLVVRGSGANVLTF. The chain employs TRBV5-1 and TRBJ2-6, with a possible D match to TRBD2 (5 bases). Trimming took off 0 bases at V and 1 base at J, with 11 bases between the two ends. The CDR3 consists of 17 residues. Germline V lookup: CDR1 SGHRS, CDR2 YFSETQ.